This T cell receptor (beta chain) was captured by sequencing in a study of T cell responses to AZD1222 COVID-19 vaccine. The germline V gene encodes CDR1 KGHSH and CDR2 LQKENI. Trimming left V 2 bases short and J 0 bases short, with 6 bases between. The CDR3 length is 14 residues. The protocol was immunoSEQ multiplex PCR, while the TCRdb copy is restricted to in-frame clones and leaves out a portion. Of about 150,000 clones listed, 86% are singletons. This material consisted of peripheral blood, taken on day 0 of MenACWY control vaccination. The chain combines TRBV18 with TRBJ2-3; D ambiguous. The sequence was collected from an adult in good health. The CDR3, as DNA: TGTGCCAGCTCACCAAAAGGTAGCACAGATACGCAGTATTTT. It yields the protein CASSPKGSTDTQYF.